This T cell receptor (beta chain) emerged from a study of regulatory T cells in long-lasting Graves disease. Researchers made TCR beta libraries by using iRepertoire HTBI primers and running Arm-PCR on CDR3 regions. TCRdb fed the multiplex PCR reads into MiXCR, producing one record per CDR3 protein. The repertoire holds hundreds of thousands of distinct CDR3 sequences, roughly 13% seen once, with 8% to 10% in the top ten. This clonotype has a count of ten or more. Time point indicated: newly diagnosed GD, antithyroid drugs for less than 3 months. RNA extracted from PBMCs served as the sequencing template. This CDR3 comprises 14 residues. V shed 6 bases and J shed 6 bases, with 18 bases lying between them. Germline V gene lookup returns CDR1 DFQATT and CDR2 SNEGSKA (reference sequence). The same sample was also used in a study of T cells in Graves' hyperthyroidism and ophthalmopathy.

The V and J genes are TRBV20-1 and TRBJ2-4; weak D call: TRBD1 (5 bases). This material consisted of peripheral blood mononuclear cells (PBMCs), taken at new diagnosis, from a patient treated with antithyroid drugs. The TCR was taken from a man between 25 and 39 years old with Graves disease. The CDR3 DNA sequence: TGCAGTGCAGACACCCCCAGCAGGGCAAACATTCAGTACTTC. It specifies CSADTPSRANIQYF.